Sequencing of this T cell receptor (beta chain) was carried out in a study of T cell responses to AZD1222 COVID-19 vaccine. Whole-study context: Samples with a second dose at about 4 or about 12 weeks were pooled together. Study-level points and caveats: Epitopes outside B.1.351 and B.1.1.7 mutated regions reportedly drew nearly half of spike TCRs. The sample set comprised mostly white British donors with more females, and clonal diversity was possibly underestimated.

CDR1 is SGHTA, CDR2 FQGNSA, per germline. The CDR3 totals 16 residues. V trimming: 1 base; J trimming: 3 bases; junction bases outside the gene matches: 6. This table comes from immunoSEQ multiplex PCR, and its TCRdb copy is limited to in-frame clones, with some not included. Of roughly 180,000 clones listed, around 90% are singletons. Only one count was recorded for this clone. No antigen is known for it. The rearrangement joins TRBV7-2 to TRBJ2-5; 9 bases are shared with TRBD1. This TCR came from an adult in good health. This material consisted of peripheral blood, taken on day 0 of AZD1222 vaccination. CDR3 DNA: TGTGCCAGCAGCTTAGTGGGCCGGGACAGGGAAGAGACCCAGTACTTC. Residues: CASSLVGRDREETQYF.